This TCR beta chain is drawn from a study of vaccination effects on CD4 cells after COVID-19. Whole-study results and caveats: Infection-derived and vaccine-derived clones contracted markedly late after vaccination.

As regards this clone: The antigen remains unidentified.

ViraFEST used viral peptide pools to expand antigen-specific CD4+ T cells before sequencing. Upon completion of approximately ten days in culture, CD4+ T cells were isolated. Germline lookup yields CDR1 KGHSH and CDR2 LQKENI. The length of the CDR3 is 14 residues. The V and J ends lost 4 bases and 7 bases respectively, with 14 bases between them. TCRdb's copy holds only in-frame clones and misses some; the assay was immunoSEQ multiplex PCR. This sample carries 70,000 to 95,000 clones, roughly 74% of them seen once, and the ten largest clones take 1.5% to 2%. The input for sequencing was CD4+ T cells from PBMCs cultured with HCoV-229E spike peptides, taken before COVID-19 vaccination. The rearrangement uses TRBV18 and TRBJ1-3; perhaps TRBD1 as D (5 bases). The receptor was isolated from a human donor who received a COVID-19 vaccine. CDR3 bases: TGTGCCAGCTCACTAGGGGACCGGCTGAACACCATATATTTT. Its translation is CASSLGDRLNTIYF.